This T cell receptor (beta chain) was identified during a study of OX40 agonist ivuxolimab in advanced cancers. The overall study: Ivuxolimab was delivered to patients intravenously every 2 weeks at doses spanning 0.01 to 10 mg/kg. Males comprised 82.7% of the group, whose mean age was about 62 years (range 23 to 79). Broader study findings: Dosing at 0.1 to 3.0 mg/kg was accompanied by clonal expansion of CD4+ and CD8+ blood T cells by week 6.

Measured with immunoSEQ multiplex PCR; TCRdb has only the in-frame clones, and not every one. The top ten clones hold approximately 1.1% of a sample with approximately 58,000 clones, 75% to 85% of them seen once. Germline CDR1 SGHRS, CDR2 YFSETQ. The CDR3 is 16 residues long. V was shortened by 4 bases and J by 1 base, with 15 bases between the two germline ends. With respect to this clone: Its antigen is not identified.

The clonotype was recovered from an adult with an advanced solid tumor such as melanoma, head and neck, liver or kidney cancer. The V gene is TRBV5-1, the J gene TRBJ2-4; possibly TRBD1 for D (5 bases). Sequencing used CD4+ or CD8+ T cells sorted from blood, obtained in a trial of the OX40 agonist ivuxolimab. This CDR3 is CASSPSSAGAKNIQYF. The CDR3 DNA sequence: TGCGCCAGCAGCCCTTCGAGCGCAGGGGCCAAAAACATTCAGTACTTC.